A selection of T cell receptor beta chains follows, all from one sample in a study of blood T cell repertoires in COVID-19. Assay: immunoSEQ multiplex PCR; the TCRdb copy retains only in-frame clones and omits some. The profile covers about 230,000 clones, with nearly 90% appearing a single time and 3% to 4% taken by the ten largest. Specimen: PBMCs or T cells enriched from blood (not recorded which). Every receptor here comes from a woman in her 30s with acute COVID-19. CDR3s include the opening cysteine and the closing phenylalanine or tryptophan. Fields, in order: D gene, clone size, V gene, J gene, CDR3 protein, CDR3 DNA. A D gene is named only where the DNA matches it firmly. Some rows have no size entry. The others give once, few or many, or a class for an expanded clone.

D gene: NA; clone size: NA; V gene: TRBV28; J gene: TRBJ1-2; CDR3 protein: CASSEIYGYTF; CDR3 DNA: TGTGCCAGCAGTGAGATCTATGGCTACACCTTC
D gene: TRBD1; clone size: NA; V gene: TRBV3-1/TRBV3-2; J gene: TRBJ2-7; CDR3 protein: CASSQTSPRGQGAGEQYF; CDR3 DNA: TGTGCCAGCAGCCAGACGTCCCCCCGGGGACAGGGGGCTGGAGAGCAGTACTTC
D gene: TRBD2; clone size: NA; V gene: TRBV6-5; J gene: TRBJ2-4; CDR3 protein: CASSYSTSGKNIQYF; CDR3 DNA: TGTGCCAGCAGTTACTCGACTAGCGGTAAAAACATTCAGTACTTC
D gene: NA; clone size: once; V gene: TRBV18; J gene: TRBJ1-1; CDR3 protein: CASSPPNLGTNTEAFF; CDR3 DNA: TGTGCCAGCTCACCACCAAATCTGGGGACAAACACTGAAGCTTTCTTT
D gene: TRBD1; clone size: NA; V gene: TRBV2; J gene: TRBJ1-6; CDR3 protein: CASRFDRGRNSPLHF; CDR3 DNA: TGTGCCAGCCGATTTGACAGGGGACGCAATTCACCCCTCCACTTT
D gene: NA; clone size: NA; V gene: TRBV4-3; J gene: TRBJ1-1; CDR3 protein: CASSQEGRGNTEAFF; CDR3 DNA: TGCGCCAGCAGCCAAGAAGGCCGGGGGAACACTGAAGCTTTCTTT
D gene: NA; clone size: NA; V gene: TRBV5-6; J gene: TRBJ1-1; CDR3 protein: CASSFDRTTEAFF; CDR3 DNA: TGTGCCAGCAGCTTTGACAGAACGACTGAAGCTTTCTTT
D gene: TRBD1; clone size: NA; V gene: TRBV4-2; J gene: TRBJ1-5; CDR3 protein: CASSQDGGRRQGHQPQHF; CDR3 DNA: TGTGCCAGCAGCCAAGATGGAGGGAGACGACAGGGACATCAGCCCCAGCATTTT
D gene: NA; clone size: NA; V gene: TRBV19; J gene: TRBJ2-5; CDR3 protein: CASTLGETQYF; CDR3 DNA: TGTGCCAGTACCCTTGGCGAGACCCAGTACTTC
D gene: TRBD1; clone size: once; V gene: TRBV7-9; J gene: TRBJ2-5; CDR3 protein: CASSLYGQAQETQYF; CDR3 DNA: TGTGCCAGCAGCCTCTACGGACAGGCACAAGAGACCCAGTACTTC
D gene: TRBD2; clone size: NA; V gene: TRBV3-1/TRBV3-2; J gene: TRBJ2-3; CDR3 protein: CASSLALAGGTDTQYF; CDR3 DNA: TGTGCCAGCAGCCTCGCCCTAGCGGGGGGCACAGATACGCAGTATTTT
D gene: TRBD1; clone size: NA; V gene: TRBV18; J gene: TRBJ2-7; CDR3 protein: CASSSSTGPLWNEQYF; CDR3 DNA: TGTGCCAGCTCATCCTCGACAGGGCCCCTCTGGAACGAGCAGTACTTC
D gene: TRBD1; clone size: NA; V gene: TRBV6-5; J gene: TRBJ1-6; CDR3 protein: CASRVTGGEDSPLHF; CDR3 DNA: TGTGCCAGCAGGGTGACAGGGGGCGAGGATTCACCCCTCCACTTT
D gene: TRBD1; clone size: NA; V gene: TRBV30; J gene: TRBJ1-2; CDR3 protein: CAWSRTGGNYGYTF; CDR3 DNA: TGTGCCTGGAGTCGTACAGGGGGTAACTATGGCTACACCTTC
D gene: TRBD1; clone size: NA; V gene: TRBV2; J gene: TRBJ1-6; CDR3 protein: CASSAQGTGRTTNSPLHF; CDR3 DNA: TGTGCCAGCAGTGCCCAAGGGACAGGAAGAACGACAAATTCACCCCTCCACTTT
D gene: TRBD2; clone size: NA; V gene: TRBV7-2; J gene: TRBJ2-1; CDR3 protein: CASSLGEGPYNEQFF; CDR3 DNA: TGTGCCAGCAGCTTAGGGGAGGGTCCCTACAATGAGCAGTTCTTC
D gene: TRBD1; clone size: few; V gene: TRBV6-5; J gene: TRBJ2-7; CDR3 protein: CASRRTGSSYEQYF; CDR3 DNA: TGTGCCAGCAGACGGACAGGGAGCTCCTACGAGCAGTACTTC
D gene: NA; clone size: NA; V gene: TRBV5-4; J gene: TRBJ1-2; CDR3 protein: CASSIPQTRVGYGYTF; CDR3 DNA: TGTGCCAGCAGCATTCCTCAGACTCGGGTTGGGTATGGCTACACCTTC
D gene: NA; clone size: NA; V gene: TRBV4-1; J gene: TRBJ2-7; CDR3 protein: CASSQDWGRAYEQYF; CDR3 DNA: TGCGCCAGCAGCCAAGATTGGGGCAGAGCCTACGAGCAGTACTTC
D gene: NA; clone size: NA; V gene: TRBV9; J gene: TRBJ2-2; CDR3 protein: CASSVTKRPGELFF; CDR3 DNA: TGTGCCAGCAGCGTAACCAAGCGGCCCGGGGAGCTGTTTTTT
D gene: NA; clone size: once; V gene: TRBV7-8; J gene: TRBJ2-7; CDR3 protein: CASSLATGITYEQYF; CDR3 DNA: TGTGCCAGCAGCTTAGCCACAGGGATTACCTACGAGCAGTACTTC
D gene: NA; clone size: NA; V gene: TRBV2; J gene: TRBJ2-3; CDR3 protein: CASSAGGADTQYF; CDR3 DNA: TGTGCCAGCAGCGCCGGAGGGGCGGATACGCAGTATTTT
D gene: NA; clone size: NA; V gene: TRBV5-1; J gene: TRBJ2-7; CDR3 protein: CASSFSRGEAGYEQYF; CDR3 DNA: TGCGCCAGCAGCTTTTCCCGCGGTGAAGCGGGCTACGAGCAGTACTTC